The TCR beta chain described here comes from a study of blood T cells in healthy people across ages. This clonotype was recorded a few times. The sample, around 10 milliliters of peripheral blood, was drawn from each donor. Trimming at V came to 4 bases and at J to 1 base, leaving 7 bases not matched to a gene. Germline V lookup: CDR1 MNHNY, CDR2 SVGAGI (reference sequence). This CDR3 has 17 residues. Using a J-beta primer mix together with a sample-barcoded 5' primer, a second PCR was run for roughly 7 to 11 cycles. TCRdb re-analysed the 5' RACE reads in MiXCR, keeping a single row per CDR3 protein. Among 800,000 to 1,000,000 distinct CDR3 sequences, roughly 43% were seen once, and the ten largest hold roughly 12%.

The TCR originated in a man under 40 in good health. The chain has TRBV6-6 and TRBJ2-1, with TRBD2 matching over 10 bases. Sequenced sample: blood. The CDR3: CASSSRSGGASYNEQFF. Here the CDR3 DNA reads TGTGCCAGCAGTTCCCGCAGCGGGGGGGCTTCCTACAATGAGCAGTTCTTC.